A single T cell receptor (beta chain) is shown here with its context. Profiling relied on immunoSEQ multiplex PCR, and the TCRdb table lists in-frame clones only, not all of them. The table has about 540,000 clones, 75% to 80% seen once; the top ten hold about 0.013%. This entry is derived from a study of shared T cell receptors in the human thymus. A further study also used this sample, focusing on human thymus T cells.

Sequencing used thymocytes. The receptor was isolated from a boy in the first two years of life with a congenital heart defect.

The CDR3 nucleotides are TGCAGCGTTGAGAGGAGCTCCTACAATGAGCAGTTCTTC. Protein: CSVERSSYNEQFF. The chain joins TRBV29-1 to TRBJ2-1; no clear D. Germline V gene lookup returns CDR1 SQVTM and CDR2 ANQGSEA. This CDR3 has 13 residues. The V end lost 3 bases, the J end lost 0 bases, and 6 bases lay between the germline ends.